The clone carrying this TCR beta chain came up a few times. Its antigen is undetermined. TCRdb re-called the 5' RACE reads through MiXCR, storing one row per CDR3 protein. This sample carries under 400,000 distinct CDR3 sequences, about 10% of them seen once, and the ten largest clones take about 8.1%. This entry comes from a study of identical twins. V dropped 4 bases and J dropped 0 bases, with 12 bases sitting between them. The CDR3 contains 15 residues. The germline V gene encodes CDR1 MGHDK and CDR2 SYGVNS. Points from the study as a whole: The degree of excess twin sharing was weaker in beta out-of-frame sequences.

This receptor was obtained from a woman between 50 and 59 years old in good health. The chain employs TRBV25-1 and TRBJ1-2; D gene ambiguous. The sequencing input was naive T cells sorted from blood. In DNA, the CDR3 is TGTGCCAGCAGTGGGGTCGCGATCGCTAACTATGGCTACACCTTC. This codes for CASSGVAIANYGYTF.